This record concerns one T cell receptor (beta chain) sequence. Its antigen remains unidentified. Germline V gene data show CDR1 as GTSNPN and CDR2 as SVGIG (reference sequence). The CDR3 runs to 11 residues. Trimming left V 5 bases short and J 5 bases short, with 9 bases between. The donors were members of the validation cohort comprising about 130 subjects, separate from the roughly 700-subject first cohort. Sequencing used immunoSEQ multiplex PCR; TCRdb keeps in-frame clones, though not all of them. The sample carries 250,000 to 300,000 clones, about 86% recorded once. The data derive from a study of cytomegalovirus exposure and HLA in healthy donors. General observations from the study: According to a later analysis, TCR clusters from the first cohort tended to co-occur in the 120 or so validation repertoires. Cytomegalovirus status was reportedly diagnosed by the classifier with high specificity and sensitivity. A list of 164 TCR beta chains associated with cytomegalovirus was given.

The chain employs TRBV30 and TRBJ2-5; D call uncertain. The TCR originated in a young woman in good health and CMV-seronegative. Source material: PBMCs. The CDR3 here is CAWSLSETQYF. The DNA of the CDR3 is TGTGCCTGGTCCTTAAGCGAGACCCAGTACTTC.